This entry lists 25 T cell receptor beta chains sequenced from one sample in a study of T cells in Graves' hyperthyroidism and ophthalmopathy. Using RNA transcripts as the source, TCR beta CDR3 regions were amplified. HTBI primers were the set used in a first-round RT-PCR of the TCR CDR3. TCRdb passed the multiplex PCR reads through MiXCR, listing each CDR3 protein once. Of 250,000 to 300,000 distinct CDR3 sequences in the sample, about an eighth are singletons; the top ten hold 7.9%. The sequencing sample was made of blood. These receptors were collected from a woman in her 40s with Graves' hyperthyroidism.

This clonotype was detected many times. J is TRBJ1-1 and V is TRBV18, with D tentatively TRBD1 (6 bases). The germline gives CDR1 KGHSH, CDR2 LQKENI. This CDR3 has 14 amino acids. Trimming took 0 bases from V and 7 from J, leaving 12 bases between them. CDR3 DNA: TGTGCCAGCTCACCACCTGCTGGGGGCGATGAAGCTTTCTTT. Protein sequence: CASSPPAGGDEAFF.

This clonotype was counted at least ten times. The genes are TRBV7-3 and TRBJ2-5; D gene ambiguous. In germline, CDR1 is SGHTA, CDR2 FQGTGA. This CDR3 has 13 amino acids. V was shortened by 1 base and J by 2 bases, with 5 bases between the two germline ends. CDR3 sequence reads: CASSLNNQETQYF. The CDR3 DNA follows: TGTGCCAGCAGCTTAAACAATCAAGAGACCCAGTACTTC.

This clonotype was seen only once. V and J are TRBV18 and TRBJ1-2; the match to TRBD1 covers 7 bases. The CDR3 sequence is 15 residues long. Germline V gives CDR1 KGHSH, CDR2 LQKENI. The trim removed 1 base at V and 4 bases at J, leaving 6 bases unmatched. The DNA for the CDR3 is TGTGCCAGCTCACCACAGGGGGCGAAAGTCTATGGCTACACCTTC. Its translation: CASSPQGAKVYGYTF. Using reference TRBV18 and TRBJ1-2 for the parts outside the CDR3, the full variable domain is NAGVMQNPRHLVRRRGQEARLRCSPMKGHSHVYWYRQLPEEGLKFMVYLQKENIIDESGMPKERFSAEFPKEGPSILRIQQVVRGDSAAYFCASSPQGAKVYGYTFGSGTRLTVV.

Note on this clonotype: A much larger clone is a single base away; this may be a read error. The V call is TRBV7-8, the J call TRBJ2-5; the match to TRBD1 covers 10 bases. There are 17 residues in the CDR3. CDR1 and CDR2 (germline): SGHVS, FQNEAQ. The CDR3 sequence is CACSLLRGQGSVETQYF. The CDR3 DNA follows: TGTGCCTGCAGCCTCCTCAGGGGACAGGGGTCTGTAGAGACCCAGTACTTC.

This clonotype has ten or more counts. Written as DNA, the CDR3 is TGTGCTAGTGGTTTGGTATCAAATGAAAAACTGTTTTTT. Its translation is CASGLVSNEKLFF. The chain is built from TRBV12-5 and TRBJ1-4, with D unclear. Germline CDR1 is LGHNT and CDR2 is FRNRAP. The CDR3 has 13 residues. Trimming stripped 0 bases from V and 5 bases from J, with 4 bases between.

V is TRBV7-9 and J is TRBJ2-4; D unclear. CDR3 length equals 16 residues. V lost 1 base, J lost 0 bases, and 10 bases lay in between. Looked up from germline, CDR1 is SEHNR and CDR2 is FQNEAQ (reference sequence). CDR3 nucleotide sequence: TGTGCCAGCAGCTTAGAAATCTGGGGAGCCAAAAACATTCAGTACTTC. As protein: CASSLEIWGAKNIQYF.

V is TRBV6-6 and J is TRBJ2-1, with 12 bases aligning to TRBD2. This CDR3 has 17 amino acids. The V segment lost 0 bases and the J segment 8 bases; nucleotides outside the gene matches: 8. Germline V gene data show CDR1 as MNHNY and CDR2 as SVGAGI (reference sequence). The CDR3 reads CASSYSDLAGGLYEQFF. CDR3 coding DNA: TGTGCCAGCAGTTACTCTGACCTAGCGGGAGGGTTATATGAGCAGTTCTTC.

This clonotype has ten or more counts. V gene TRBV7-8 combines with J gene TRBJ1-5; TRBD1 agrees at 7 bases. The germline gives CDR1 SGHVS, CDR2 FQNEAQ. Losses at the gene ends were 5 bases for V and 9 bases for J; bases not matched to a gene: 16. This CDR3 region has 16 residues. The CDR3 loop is CASSQAQGKTARPQHF. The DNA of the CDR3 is TGTGCCAGCAGCCAAGCACAGGGGAAAACAGCTCGGCCCCAGCATTTT.

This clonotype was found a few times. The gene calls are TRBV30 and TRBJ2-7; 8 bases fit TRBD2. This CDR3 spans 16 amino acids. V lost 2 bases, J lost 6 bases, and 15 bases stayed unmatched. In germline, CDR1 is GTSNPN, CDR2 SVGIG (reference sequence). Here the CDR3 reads CAWSFRTSYILIEQYF. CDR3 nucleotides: TGTGCCTGGAGTTTCAGGACTAGCTATATCCTGATCGAGCAGTACTTC.

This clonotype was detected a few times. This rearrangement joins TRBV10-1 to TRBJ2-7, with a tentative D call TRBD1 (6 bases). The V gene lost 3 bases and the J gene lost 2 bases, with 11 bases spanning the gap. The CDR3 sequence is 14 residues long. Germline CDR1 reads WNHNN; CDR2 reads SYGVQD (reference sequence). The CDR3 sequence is CASSDRQVPYEQYF. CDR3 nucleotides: TGCGCCAGCAGTGACCGACAGGTGCCCTACGAGCAGTACTTC.

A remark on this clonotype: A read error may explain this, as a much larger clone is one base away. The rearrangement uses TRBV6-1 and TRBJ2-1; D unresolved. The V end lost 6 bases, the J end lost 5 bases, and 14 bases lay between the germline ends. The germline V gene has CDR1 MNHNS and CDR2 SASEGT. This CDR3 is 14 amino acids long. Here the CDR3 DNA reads TGTGCCAGCAGCGATGCCGCGTCAAACAATGAGCAGTTCTTC. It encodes CASSDAASNNEQFF.

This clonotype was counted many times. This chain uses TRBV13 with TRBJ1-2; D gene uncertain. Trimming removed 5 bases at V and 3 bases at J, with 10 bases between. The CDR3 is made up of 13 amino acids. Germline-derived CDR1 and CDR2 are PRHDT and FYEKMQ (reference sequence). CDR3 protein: CASSRTEDYGYTF. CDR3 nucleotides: TGTGCCAGCAGCCGGACGGAGGACTATGGCTACACCTTC.

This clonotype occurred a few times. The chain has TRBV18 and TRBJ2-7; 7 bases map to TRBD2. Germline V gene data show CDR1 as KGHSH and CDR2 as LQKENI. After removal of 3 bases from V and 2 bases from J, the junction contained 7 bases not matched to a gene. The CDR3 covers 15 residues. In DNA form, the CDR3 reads TGTGCCAGCTCACCCCAACGGGAGGCGACCTACGAGCAGTACTTC. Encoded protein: CASSPQREATYEQYF.

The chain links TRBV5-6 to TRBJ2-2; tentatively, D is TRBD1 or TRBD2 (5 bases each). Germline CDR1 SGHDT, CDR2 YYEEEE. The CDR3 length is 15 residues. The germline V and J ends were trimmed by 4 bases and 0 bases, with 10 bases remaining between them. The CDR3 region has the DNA TGTGCCAGCAGCACCGGGACGGCGAACACCGGGGAGCTGTTTTTT. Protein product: CASSTGTANTGELFF.

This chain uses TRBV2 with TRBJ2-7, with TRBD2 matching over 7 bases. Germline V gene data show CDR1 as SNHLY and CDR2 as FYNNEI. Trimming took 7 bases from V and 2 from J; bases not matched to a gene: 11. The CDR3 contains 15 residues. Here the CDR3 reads CASNTQGAGAYEQYF. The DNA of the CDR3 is TGTGCCAGCAATACGCAAGGGGCGGGAGCCTACGAGCAGTACTTC.

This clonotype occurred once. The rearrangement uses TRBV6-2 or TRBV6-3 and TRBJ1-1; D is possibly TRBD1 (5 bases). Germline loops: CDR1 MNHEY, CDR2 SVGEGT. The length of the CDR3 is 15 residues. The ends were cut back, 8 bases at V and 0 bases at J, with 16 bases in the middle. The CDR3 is CASVPSAGVNTEAFF. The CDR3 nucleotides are TGTGCCAGCGTACCGAGTGCGGGGGTGAACACTGAAGCTTTCTTT.

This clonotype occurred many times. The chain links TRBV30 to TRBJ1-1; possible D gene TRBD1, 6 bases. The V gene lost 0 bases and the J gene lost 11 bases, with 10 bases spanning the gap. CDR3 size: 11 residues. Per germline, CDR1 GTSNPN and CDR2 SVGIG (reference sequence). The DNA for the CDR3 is TGTGCCTGGAGTGTCGGGGGGCTGGCTTTCTTT. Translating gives CAWSVGGLAFF.

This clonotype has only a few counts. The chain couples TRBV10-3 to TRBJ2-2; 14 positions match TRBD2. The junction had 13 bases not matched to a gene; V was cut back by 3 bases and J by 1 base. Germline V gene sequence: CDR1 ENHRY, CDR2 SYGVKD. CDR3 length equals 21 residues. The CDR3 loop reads CAISDPGGLAGADGNTGELFF. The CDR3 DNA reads TGTGCCATCAGTGACCCAGGGGGACTAGCGGGAGCTGATGGGAACACCGGGGAGCTGTTTTTT.

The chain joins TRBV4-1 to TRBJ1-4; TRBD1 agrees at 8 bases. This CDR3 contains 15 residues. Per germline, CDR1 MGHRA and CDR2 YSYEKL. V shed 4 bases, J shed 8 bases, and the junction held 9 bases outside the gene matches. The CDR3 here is CASSLGGQGWEKLFF. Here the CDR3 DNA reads TGCGCCAGCAGCCTCGGAGGACAGGGATGGGAAAAACTGTTTTTT.

CDR3 region: CATSRNGPSLPAGPKFTYTGELFF. CDR3 sequence (DNA): TGTGCCACCAGCAGGAACGGACCCTCTTTGCCCGCAGGACCTAAGTTTACCTACACCGGGGAGCTGTTTTTT. The rearrangement uses TRBV15 and TRBJ2-2; D is ambiguous. Germline CDR1 reads LNHNV; CDR2 reads YYDKDF (reference sequence). CDR3 length: 24 amino acids. Trimming shortened V by 3 bases and J by 3 bases, and 38 bases separated the two germline ends.

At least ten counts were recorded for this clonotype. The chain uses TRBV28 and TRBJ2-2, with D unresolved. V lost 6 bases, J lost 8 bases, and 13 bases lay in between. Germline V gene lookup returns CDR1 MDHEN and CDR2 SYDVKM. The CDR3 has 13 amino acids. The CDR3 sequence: CASSLVPTGELFF. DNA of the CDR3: TGTGCCAGCAGCCTGGTCCCCACAGGGGAGCTGTTTTTT.

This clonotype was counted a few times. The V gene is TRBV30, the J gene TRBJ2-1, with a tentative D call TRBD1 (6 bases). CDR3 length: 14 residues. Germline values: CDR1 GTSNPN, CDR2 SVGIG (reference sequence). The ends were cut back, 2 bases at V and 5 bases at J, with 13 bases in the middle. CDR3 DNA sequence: TGTGCCTGGAGTCGGCCAGGGGTGGACAATGAGCAGTTCTTC. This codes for CAWSRPGVDNEQFF.

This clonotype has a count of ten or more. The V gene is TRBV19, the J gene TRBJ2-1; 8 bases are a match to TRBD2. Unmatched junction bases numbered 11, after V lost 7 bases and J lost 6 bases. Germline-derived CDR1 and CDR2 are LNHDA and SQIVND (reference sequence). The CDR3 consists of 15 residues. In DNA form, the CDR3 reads TGTGCCAGTACCGTAGCGGGTCTAGCGGGCAATGAGCAGTTCTTC. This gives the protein CASTVAGLAGNEQFF.

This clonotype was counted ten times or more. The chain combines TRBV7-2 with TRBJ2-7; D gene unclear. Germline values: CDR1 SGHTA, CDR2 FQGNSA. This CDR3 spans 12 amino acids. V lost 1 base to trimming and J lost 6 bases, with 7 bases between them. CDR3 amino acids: CASSLGRTEQYF. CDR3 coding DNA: TGTGCCAGCAGCTTAGGAAGGACCGAGCAGTACTTC.

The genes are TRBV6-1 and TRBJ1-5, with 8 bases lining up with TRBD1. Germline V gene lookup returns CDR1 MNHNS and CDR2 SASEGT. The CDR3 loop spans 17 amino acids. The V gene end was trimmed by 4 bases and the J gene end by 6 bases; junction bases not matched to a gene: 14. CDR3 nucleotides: TGTGCCAGCAGTGTACACCCACTCGGACAGGGAGGTCAGCCCCAGCATTTT. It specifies CASSVHPLGQGGQPQHF.